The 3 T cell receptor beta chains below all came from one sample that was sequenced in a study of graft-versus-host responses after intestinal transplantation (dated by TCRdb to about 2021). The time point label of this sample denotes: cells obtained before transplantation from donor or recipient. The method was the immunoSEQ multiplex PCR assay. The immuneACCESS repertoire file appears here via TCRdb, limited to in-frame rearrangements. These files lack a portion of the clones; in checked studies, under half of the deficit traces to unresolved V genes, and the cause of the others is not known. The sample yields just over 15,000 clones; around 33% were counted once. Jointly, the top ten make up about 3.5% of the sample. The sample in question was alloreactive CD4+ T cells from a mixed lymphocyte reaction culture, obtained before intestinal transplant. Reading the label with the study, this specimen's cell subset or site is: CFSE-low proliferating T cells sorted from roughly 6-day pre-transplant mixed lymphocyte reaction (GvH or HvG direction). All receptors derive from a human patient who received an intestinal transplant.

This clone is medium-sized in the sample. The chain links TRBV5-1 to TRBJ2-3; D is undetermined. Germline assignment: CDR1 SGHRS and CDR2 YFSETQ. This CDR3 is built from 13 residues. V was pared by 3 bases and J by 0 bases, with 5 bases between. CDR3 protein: CASSSQSTDTQYF. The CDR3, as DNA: TGCGCCAGCAGCTCACAGAGCACAGATACGCAGTATTTT.

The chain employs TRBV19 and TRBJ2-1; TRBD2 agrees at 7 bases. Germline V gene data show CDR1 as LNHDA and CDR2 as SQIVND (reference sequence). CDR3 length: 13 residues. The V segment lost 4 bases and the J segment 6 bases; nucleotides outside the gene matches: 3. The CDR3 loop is CASSREGVNEQFF. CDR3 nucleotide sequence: TGTGCCAGTAGTAGGGAGGGAGTCAATGAGCAGTTCTTC.

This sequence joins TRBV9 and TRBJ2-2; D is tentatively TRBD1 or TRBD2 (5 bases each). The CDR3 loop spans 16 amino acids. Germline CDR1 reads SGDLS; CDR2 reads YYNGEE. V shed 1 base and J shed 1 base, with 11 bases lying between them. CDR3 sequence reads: CASSVQWGRNTGELFF. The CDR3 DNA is TGTGCCAGCAGCGTACAATGGGGGAGGAACACCGGGGAGCTGTTTTTT.